This TCR beta chain was sequenced for a study of T cells in localized non-small cell lung cancer. On this clone: Its antigen is currently unknown.

TCRdb's copy holds only in-frame clones and misses some; the assay was immunoSEQ multiplex PCR. The sample has about 78,000 clones; approximately 84% are singletons. General study results and limits: A median of around 60 of the top 100 tumor clones appeared in adjacent lung, which was paired and uninvolved. Only one tumor region went through sequencing, so heterogeneity may still be there. An association was observed between higher blood T cell density and longer overall survival.

Looked up from germline, CDR1 is MNHNS and CDR2 is SASEGT. The CDR3 runs to 14 residues. Deletions cut 8 bases from V and 3 bases from J, with 13 bases between. The V call is TRBV6-1, the J call TRBJ2-2; D may be TRBD1 (6 bases). This TCR derives from a man between 40 and 75 years old with stage I lung adenocarcinoma. The source material was peripheral blood, sampled before any cancer treatment. CDR3 protein: CASRRDIHTGELFF. CDR3 coding DNA: TGTGCCAGCCGACGGGACATTCACACCGGGGAGCTGTTTTTT.